One and the same sample provided the 21 T cell receptor beta chains below, sequenced in a study of T cell changes during pregnancy in multiple sclerosis. The protocol was immunoSEQ multiplex PCR, while the TCRdb copy is restricted to in-frame clones and leaves out a portion. This sample carries 70,000 to 100,000 clones, 85% to 95% of them seen once, and the ten largest clones take 1.4%. Material: peripheral blood, obtained in the third trimester of pregnancy. Receptors were obtained from a female donor in good health, enrolled as a control in a pregnancy study.

J is TRBJ1-5 and V is TRBV2, with TRBD1 matching over 10 bases. The junction had 10 bases not matched to a gene; V was cut back by 1 base and J by 4 bases. The CDR3 totals 18 residues. CDR1 and CDR2 (germline): SNHLY, FYNNEI. CDR3 sequence reads: CASSEGPGQGRGNQPQHF. CDR3 bases: TGTGCCAGCAGTGAAGGTCCGGGACAGGGGAGAGGGAATCAGCCCCAGCATTTT.

The chain recombines TRBV19 with TRBJ2-7, with D perhaps TRBD2 (5 bases). Germline V gene data show CDR1 as LNHDA and CDR2 as SQIVND (reference sequence). This CDR3 is 15 amino acids long. The V end was cut by 5 bases, the J end by 3 bases, with 17 bases between. The DNA for the CDR3 is TGTGCCAGTAGTCTCTCCCGAGGGATCGGCTACGAGCAGTACTTC. It specifies CASSLSRGIGYEQYF.

The rearrangement links TRBV27 to TRBJ2-5, with 10 positions matching TRBD2. The better agreement between TRBJ2-7 and the DNA end casts doubt on the J call. Looked up from germline, CDR1 is MNHEY and CDR2 is SMNVEV (reference sequence). CDR3 length: 18 residues. This CDR3 reads CASSPPGLAMSWSYEQYF. In nucleotides, the CDR3 is TGTGCCAGCAGTCCACCGGGACTAGCGATGTCATGGTCCTACGAGCAGTACTTC.

The chain employs TRBV19 and TRBJ2-2; D may be TRBD2 (5 bases). Germline CDR1 LNHDA, CDR2 SQIVND (reference sequence). This CDR3 region has 15 residues. The V end was cut by 6 bases, the J end by 5 bases, with 16 bases between. CDR3 in DNA: TGTGCCAGTAGCCACCGGAGGATGGGGACCGGGGAGCTGTTTTTT. It encodes CASSHRRMGTGELFF.

The chain uses TRBV4-1 and TRBJ2-1, with 7 bases identical to TRBD1. Germline values: CDR1 MGHRA, CDR2 YSYEKL. This CDR3 region has 15 residues. V lost 3 bases, J lost 5 bases, and 7 bases stayed unmatched. DNA for the CDR3: TGCGCCAGCAGCCACACCGGGACAGACAACAATGAGCAGTTCTTC. Protein sequence: CASSHTGTDNNEQFF.

This sequence joins TRBV29-1 and TRBJ1-2; D call uncertain. V lost 3 bases to trimming and J lost 1 base, with 15 bases between them. CDR1 is SQVTM and CDR2 is ANQGSEA in the germline V gene. CDR3 length: 15 amino acids. The CDR3 DNA is TGCAGCGTTGATGGTGACGGACTTCTTAACTATGGCTACACCTTC. It translates to CSVDGDGLLNYGYTF.

The chain has TRBV28 and TRBJ2-7; no clear D gene. Germline lookup yields CDR1 MDHEN and CDR2 SYDVKM. The V gene lost 7 bases and the J gene lost 3 bases, with 19 bases spanning the gap. The CDR3 totals 15 residues. This CDR3 reads CASTPSGRTIYEQYF. Written as DNA, the CDR3 is TGTGCCAGCACCCCCTCGGGTAGAACAATCTACGAGCAGTACTTC.

The chain has TRBV15 and TRBJ2-7, with 7 bases that match TRBD1. The CDR3 runs to 15 residues. Trimming took 1 base from V and 7 from J; bases not matched to a gene: 10. Per the germline V gene, CDR1 is LNHNV and CDR2 is YYDKDF (reference sequence). The chain's CDR3 is CATSRGDRALREQYF. The CDR3 DNA sequence: TGTGCCACCAGCAGAGGGGACAGAGCCTTACGAGAGCAGTACTTC.

The chain uses TRBV5-1 and TRBJ1-5; 7 bases are shared with TRBD1. CDR1 SGHRS and CDR2 YFSETQ come from the germline V gene. This CDR3 contains 15 residues. Trimming took 1 base from V and 3 from J; bases not matched to a gene: 4. This chain's CDR3 is CASSLLGGLNQPQHF. CDR3 sequence (DNA): TGCGCCAGCAGCTTGCTAGGGGGCCTCAATCAGCCCCAGCATTTT.

This sequence joins TRBV5-1 and TRBJ2-1; 7 bases agree with TRBD2. Germline values: CDR1 SGHRS, CDR2 YFSETQ. The CDR3 is 14 amino acids. V gave up 6 bases and J gave up 2 bases; unmatched junction bases: 5. CDR3 sequence reads: CASTESGAYNEQFF. The CDR3 DNA follows: TGCGCCAGCACAGAGAGCGGGGCCTACAATGAGCAGTTCTTC. Combining the CDR3 with reference TRBV5-1 and TRBJ2-1 gives the whole variable domain KAGVTQTPRYLIKTRGQQVTLSCSPISGHRSVSWYQQTPGQGLQFLFEYFSETQRNKGNFPGRFSGRQFSNSRSEMNVSTLELGDSALYLCASTESGAYNEQFFGPGTRLTVL.

The chain's CDR3 is CASSLGRGNTGELFF. The CDR3 DNA is TGTGCCAGCAGCTTAGGCAGGGGCAACACCGGGGAGCTGTTTTTT. V usage is TRBV7-9 and J usage is TRBJ2-2, with a weak D call TRBD1 (6 bases). Germline-derived CDR1 and CDR2 are SEHNR and FQNEAQ (reference sequence). V was shortened by 1 base and J by 2 bases, with 8 bases between the two germline ends. This CDR3 is 15 amino acids long.

The chain carries TRBV5-1 and TRBJ2-7; 9 nucleotides line up with TRBD1. There are 13 residues in the CDR3. After removal of 4 bases from V and 2 bases from J, the junction contained 1 base not matched to a gene. CDR1 is SGHRS and CDR2 is YFSETQ in the germline V gene. CDR3 sequence reads: CASSTGGPYEQYF. The CDR3 DNA reads as TGCGCCAGCAGCACAGGGGGCCCCTACGAGCAGTACTTC. Combining the CDR3 with reference TRBV5-1 and TRBJ2-7 gives the whole variable domain KAGVTQTPRYLIKTRGQQVTLSCSPISGHRSVSWYQQTPGQGLQFLFEYFSETQRNKGNFPGRFSGRQFSNSRSEMNVSTLELGDSALYLCASSTGGPYEQYFGPGTRLTVT.

The chain recombines TRBV28 with TRBJ2-7; D unresolved. CDR1 MDHEN and CDR2 SYDVKM come from the germline V gene. V lost 5 bases, J lost 3 bases, and 8 bases lay in between. The CDR3 totals 12 residues. The CDR3 loop reads CASSTAFYEQYF. For the CDR3, the DNA is TGTGCCAGCAGTACAGCCTTCTACGAGCAGTACTTC.

The chain recombines TRBV18 with TRBJ1-4; no clear D gene. This CDR3 has 15 residues. The germline V gene encodes CDR1 KGHSH and CDR2 LQKENI. The V end lost 3 bases, the J end lost 8 bases, and 16 bases lay between the germline ends. CDR3 in DNA: TGTGCCAGCTCACCCGGTCTAAGCGGAGGCGAAAAACTGTTTTTT. Protein: CASSPGLSGGEKLFF.

This clone was counted once. The rearrangement joins TRBV7-9 to TRBJ1-2, with 7 bases that match TRBD1. J lost 3 bases, V lost 5 bases, and 3 bases had no gene match. This CDR3 is built from 13 residues. The germline gives CDR1 SEHNR, CDR2 FQNEAQ (reference sequence). In nucleotides, the CDR3 is TGTGCCAGCAGCCCCACAGGGGACTATGGCTACACCTTC. This sequence encodes CASSPTGDYGYTF.

The rearrangement uses TRBV5-4 and TRBJ1-2; unclear D gene. The germline V gene has CDR1 SGHNT and CDR2 YYREEE (reference sequence). V shed 1 base and J shed 4 bases, with 14 bases lying between them. This CDR3 contains 15 residues. CDR3 amino acids: CASSLLQGRPYGYTF. The CDR3 bases are TGTGCCAGCAGCTTGCTTCAAGGCAGGCCCTATGGCTACACCTTC.

The chain uses TRBV10-2 and TRBJ2-7; D is perhaps TRBD1 (5 bases). Trimming cost V 6 bases and J 0 bases, with 18 bases left between them. Germline values: CDR1 WSHSY, CDR2 SAAADI. CDR3 size: 16 residues. The CDR3 reads CASSQQGRVGSYEQYF. The CDR3 nucleotides are TGCGCCAGCAGCCAGCAGGGTCGGGTGGGCTCCTACGAGCAGTACTTC.

The chain carries TRBV4-1 and TRBJ2-3, with 7 bases fitting TRBD2. With V trimmed by 3 bases and J by 3 bases, 12 bases remained unmatched. This CDR3 has 17 amino acids. Germline values: CDR1 MGHRA, CDR2 YSYEKL. The CDR3 loop reads CASSQVVGREITDTQYF. CDR3 DNA: TGCGCCAGCAGCCAGGTGGTGGGGCGGGAGATAACAGATACGCAGTATTTT.

V usage is TRBV27 and J usage is TRBJ2-7; 9 bases are shared with TRBD1. Germline CDR1 reads MNHEY; CDR2 reads SMNVEV (reference sequence). CDR3 length: 14 amino acids. V dropped 6 bases and J dropped 9; count of bases not matched to a gene: 12. The CDR3 DNA reads as TGTGCCAGCAGCCGGGACAGGGTATCTGTTTGGCAGTACTTC. Encoded protein: CASSRDRVSVWQYF.

The V call is TRBV27, the J call TRBJ2-2; a possible D gene is TRBD2 (5 bases). CDR3 size: 13 residues. V gave up 7 bases and J gave up 1 base, with 7 bases separating them. Germline loops: CDR1 MNHEY, CDR2 SMNVEV (reference sequence). CDR3 sequence reads: CASTGENTGELFF. CDR3 coding DNA: TGTGCCAGCACCGGGGAGAACACCGGGGAGCTGTTTTTT.

This clone was observed a few times. This chain connects TRBV6-6 to TRBJ1-2; 8 bases fit TRBD1. This CDR3 is 15 amino acids long. Trimming removed 9 bases from V and 0 bases from J; junction bases left unmatched: 9. The V gene's germline CDR1 is MNHNY and CDR2 SVGAGI (reference sequence). CDR3 coding DNA: TGTGCCAGTTCTAAAGCACAGGGGGCTAACTATGGCTACACCTTC. This encodes CASSKAQGANYGYTF.